The table lists the clone carrying this T cell receptor (beta chain) with many counts. The read ends 3 residues before the CDR3 terminus; that terminus is restored from the germline J gene. This specimen belongs to a study of T cell clonality in common variable immunodeficiency. Caucasian heritage predominated among both patients and controls. TCRdb keeps only in-frame clones here, not all; method: immunoSEQ multiplex PCR. The data show around 39,000 clones, with none appearing a single time. After removal of 5 bases from V and 4 bases from J, the junction contained 13 bases not matched to a gene. Per the germline V gene, CDR1 is MNHEY and CDR2 is SVGEGT. CDR3 length equals 17 residues.

The chain joins TRBV6-2 or TRBV6-3 to TRBJ2-2; TRBD1 aligns across 7 bases. The clonotype comes from a person between 18 and 75 years old in good health. Source material: peripheral blood mononuclear cells. The chain's CDR3 is CASSKLSRGRVTGELFF. The covered CDR3 bases are TGTGCCAGCAGTAAACTATCGAGGGGGCGAGTCACCGGGGAG.